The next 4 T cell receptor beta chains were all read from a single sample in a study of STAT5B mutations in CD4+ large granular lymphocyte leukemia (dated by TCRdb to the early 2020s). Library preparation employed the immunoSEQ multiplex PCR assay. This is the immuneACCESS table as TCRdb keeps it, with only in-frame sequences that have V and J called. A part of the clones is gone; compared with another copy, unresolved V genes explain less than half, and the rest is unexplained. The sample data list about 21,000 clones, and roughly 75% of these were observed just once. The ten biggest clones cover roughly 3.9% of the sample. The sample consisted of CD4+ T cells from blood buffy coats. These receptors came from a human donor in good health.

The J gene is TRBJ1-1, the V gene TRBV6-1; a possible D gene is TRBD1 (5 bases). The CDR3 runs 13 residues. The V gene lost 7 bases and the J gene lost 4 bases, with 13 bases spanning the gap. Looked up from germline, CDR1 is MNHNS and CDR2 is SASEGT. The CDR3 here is CASKAPGGTEAFF. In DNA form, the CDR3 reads TGTGCCAGCAAAGCCCCTGGGGGCACTGAAGCTTTCTTT.

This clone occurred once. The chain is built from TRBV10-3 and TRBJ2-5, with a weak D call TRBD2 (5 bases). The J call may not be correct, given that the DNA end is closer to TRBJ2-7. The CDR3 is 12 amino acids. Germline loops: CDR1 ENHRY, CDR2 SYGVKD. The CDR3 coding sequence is TGTGCCATCAGTACTAGTGTATACGAGCAGTACTTC. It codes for CAISTSVYEQYF.

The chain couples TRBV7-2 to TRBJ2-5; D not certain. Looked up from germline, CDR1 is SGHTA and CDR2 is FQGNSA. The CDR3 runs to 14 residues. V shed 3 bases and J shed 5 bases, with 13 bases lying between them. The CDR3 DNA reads TGTGCCAGCAGCTTTTCGACGTCCCCCGAGACCCAGTACTTC. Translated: CASSFSTSPETQYF.

For the CDR3, the DNA is TGTGCCAGCAGCTTAGGGGGACAGGGGGAAGAGACCCAGTACTTC. It specifies CASSLGGQGEETQYF. The chain links TRBV13 to TRBJ2-5; 11 bases fit TRBD1. Germline loops: CDR1 PRHDT, CDR2 FYEKMQ (reference sequence). Trimming at V came to 0 bases and at J to 3 bases, leaving 0 bases not matched to a gene. CDR3 size: 15 residues.